This TCR beta chain was found in a study of regulatory T cells in long-lasting Graves disease. Across the study: Graves' patients (newly diagnosed) had been on antithyroid drugs under 3 months.

Trimming pared 7 bases from V and 3 bases from J, leaving 13 bases between. Germline lookup yields CDR1 WNHNN and CDR2 SYGVQD (reference sequence). This CDR3 has 14 amino acids. Arm-PCR of CDR3 regions with iRepertoire HTBI primers generated TCR beta libraries. TCRdb called the multiplex PCR reads again in MiXCR, with one record for every CDR3 protein. This table holds hundreds of thousands of distinct CDR3 sequences, roughly 13% found once. This clonotype turned up a few times. Its specificity is not known. Findings of the study overall: Persistent cases of Graves' showed reduced TCR diversity relative to newly diagnosed patients.

This sample's time point: newly diagnosed GD, antithyroid drugs for less than 3 months. RNA from PBMCs was the source of the TCR library. This sample also belongs to another study, concerning T cells in Graves' hyperthyroidism and ophthalmopathy. That source notes: Newly diagnosed patients aged 18 to 65 had hyperthyroidism of under 2 months' duration. During a first-round RT-PCR of the TCR CDR3, the HTBI primer set was used.

The clonotype comes from a man younger than 40 with Graves disease. The chain is built from TRBV10-1 and TRBJ2-1; D not certain. Material: peripheral blood mononuclear cells (PBMCs), obtained at new diagnosis, from a patient treated with antithyroid drugs. The CDR3 spells CASIQLELYNEQFF. The CDR3 bases are TGCGCCAGCATCCAACTCGAACTCTACAATGAGCAGTTCTTC.